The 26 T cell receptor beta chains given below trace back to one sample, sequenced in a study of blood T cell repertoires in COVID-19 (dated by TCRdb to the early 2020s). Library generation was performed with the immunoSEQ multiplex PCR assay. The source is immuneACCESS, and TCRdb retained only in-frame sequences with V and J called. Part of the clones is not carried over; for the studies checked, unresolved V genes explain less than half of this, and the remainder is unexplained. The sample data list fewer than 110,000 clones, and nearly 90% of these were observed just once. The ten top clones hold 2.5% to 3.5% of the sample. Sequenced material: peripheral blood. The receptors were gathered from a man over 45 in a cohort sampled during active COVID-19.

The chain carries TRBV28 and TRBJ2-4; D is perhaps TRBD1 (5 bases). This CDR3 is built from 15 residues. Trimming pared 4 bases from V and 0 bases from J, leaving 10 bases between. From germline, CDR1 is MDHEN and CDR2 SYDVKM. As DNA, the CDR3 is TGTGCCAGCAGTTCCCCGACAGTAGCCAAAAACATTCAGTACTTC. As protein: CASSSPTVAKNIQYF.

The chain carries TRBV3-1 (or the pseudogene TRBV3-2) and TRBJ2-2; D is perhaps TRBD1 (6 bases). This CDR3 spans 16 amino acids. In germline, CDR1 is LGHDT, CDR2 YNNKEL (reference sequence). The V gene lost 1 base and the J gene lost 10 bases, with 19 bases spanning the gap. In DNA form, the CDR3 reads TGTGCCAGCAGCCAAGCCCGTCTGGGGGCTGAAGAGGAGCTGTTTTTT. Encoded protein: CASSQARLGAEEELFF.

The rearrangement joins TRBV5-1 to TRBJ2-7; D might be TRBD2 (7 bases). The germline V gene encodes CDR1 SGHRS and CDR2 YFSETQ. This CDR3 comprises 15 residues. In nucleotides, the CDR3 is TGCCCCCGCAGCTGGGGGGGGGCGGGCGCCTACGAGCAGTACGTC. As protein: CPRSWGGAGAYEQYV.

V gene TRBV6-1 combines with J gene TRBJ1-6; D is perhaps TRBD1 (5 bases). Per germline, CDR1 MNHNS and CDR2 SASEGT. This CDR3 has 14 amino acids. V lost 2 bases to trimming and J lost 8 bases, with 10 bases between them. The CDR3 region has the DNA TGTGCCAGCAGTGAACAGGGATGGGATTCACCCCTCCACTTT. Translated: CASSEQGWDSPLHF.

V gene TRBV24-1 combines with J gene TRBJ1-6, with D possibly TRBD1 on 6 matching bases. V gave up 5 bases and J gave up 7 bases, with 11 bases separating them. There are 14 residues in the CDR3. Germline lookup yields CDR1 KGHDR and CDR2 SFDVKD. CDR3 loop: CATSGGGWNSPLHF. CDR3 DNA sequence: TGTGCCACCAGTGGAGGGGGTTGGAATTCACCCCTCCACTTT.

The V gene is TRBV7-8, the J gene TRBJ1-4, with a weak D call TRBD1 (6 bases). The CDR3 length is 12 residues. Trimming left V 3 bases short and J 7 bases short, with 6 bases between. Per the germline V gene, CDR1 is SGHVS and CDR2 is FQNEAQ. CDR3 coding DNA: TGTGCCAGCAGCTTGGACAGTGAAAAACTGTTTTTT. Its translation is CASSLDSEKLFF.

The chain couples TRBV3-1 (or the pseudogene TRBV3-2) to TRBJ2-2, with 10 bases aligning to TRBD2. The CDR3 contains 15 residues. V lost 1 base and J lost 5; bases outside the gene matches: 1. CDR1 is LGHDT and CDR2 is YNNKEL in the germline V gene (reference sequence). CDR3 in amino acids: CASSQASGGTGELFF. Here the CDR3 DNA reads TGTGCCAGCAGCCAAGCTAGCGGGGGTACCGGGGAGCTGTTTTTT.

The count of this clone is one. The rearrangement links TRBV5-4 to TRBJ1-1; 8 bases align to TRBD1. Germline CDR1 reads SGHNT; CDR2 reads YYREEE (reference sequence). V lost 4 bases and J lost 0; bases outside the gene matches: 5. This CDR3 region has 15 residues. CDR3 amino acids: CASSHWTGMNTEAFF. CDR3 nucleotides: TGTGCCAGCAGCCACTGGACAGGGATGAACACTGAAGCTTTCTTT.

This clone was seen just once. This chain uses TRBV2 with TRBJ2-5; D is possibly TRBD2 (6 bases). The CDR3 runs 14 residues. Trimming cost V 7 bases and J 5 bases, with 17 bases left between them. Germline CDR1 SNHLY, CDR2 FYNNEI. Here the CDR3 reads CASKRNPGGETQYF. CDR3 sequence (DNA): TGTGCCAGCAAACGGAACCCTGGGGGGGAGACCCAGTACTTC.

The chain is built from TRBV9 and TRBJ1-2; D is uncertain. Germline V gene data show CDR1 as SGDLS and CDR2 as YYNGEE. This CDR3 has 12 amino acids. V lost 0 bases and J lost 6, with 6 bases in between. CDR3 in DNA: TGTGCCAGCAGCGTAGGTGGAGATGGCTACACCTTC. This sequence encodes CASSVGGDGYTF. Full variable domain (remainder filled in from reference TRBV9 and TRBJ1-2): DSGVTQTPKHLITATGQRVTLRCSPRSGDLSVYWYQQSLDQGLQFLIQYYNGEERAKGNILERFSAQQFPDLHSELNLSSLELGDSALYFCASSVGGDGYTFGSGTRLTVV.

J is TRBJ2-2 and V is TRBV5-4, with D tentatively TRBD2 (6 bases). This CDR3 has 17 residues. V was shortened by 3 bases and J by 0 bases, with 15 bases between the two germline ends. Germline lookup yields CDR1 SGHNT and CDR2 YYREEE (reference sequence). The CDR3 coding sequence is TGTGCCAGCAGCTCCGGGGGAGGCCGATCGAACACCGGGGAGCTGTTTTTT. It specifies CASSSGGGRSNTGELFF.

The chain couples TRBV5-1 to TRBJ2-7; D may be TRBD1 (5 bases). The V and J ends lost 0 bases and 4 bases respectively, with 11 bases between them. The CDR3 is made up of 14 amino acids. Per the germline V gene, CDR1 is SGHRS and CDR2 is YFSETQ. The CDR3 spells CASSLDRMGYEQYF. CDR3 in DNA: TGCGCCAGCAGCTTGGACAGGATGGGGTACGAGCAGTACTTC.

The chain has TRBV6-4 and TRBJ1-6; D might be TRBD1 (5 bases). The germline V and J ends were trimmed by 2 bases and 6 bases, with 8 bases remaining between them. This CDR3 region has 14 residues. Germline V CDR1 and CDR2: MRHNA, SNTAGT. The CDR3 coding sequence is TGTGCCAGCAGTGACGAAAGGGGTAATTCACCCCTCCACTTT. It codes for CASSDERGNSPLHF.

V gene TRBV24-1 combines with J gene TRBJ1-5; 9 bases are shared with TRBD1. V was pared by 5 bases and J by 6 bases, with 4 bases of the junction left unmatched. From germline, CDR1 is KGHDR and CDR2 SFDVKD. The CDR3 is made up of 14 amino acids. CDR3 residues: CATSGQGVGQPQHF. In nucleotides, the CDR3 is TGTGCCACCAGTGGACAGGGGGTAGGTCAGCCCCAGCATTTT.

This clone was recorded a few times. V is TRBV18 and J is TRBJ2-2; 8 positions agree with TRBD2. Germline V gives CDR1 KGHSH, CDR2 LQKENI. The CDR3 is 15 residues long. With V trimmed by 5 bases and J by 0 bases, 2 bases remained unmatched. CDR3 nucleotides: TGTGCCAGCTCAATGGGACTAGCGAACACCGGGGAGCTGTTTTTT. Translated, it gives CASSMGLANTGELFF.

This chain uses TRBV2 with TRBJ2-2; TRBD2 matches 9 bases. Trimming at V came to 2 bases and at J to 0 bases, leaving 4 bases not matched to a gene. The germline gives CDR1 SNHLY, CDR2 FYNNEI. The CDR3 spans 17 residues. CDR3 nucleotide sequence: TGTGCCAGCAGTGAACTAGCGGGGAGCGCGAACACCGGGGAGCTGTTTTTT. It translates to CASSELAGSANTGELFF.

In DNA, the CDR3 is TGTGCCAGCAGCGGACTAGCGGGGAGGGAGACCCAGTACTTC. Translated: CASSGLAGRETQYF. This chain joins TRBV6-5 and TRBJ2-5; TRBD2 matches at 12 bases. Germline V gene data show CDR1 as MNHEY and CDR2 as SVGAGI. Germline trimming cut 6 bases from V and 5 bases from J; bases unmatched to any gene: 4. This CDR3 is built from 14 residues.

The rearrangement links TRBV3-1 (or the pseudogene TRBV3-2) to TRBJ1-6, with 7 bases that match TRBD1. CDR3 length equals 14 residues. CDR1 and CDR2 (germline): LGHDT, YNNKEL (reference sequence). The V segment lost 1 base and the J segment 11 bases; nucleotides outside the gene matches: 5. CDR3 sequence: CASSQGTGSTPLHF. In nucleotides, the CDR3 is TGTGCCAGCAGCCAAGGGACAGGCTCTACACCCCTCCACTTT.

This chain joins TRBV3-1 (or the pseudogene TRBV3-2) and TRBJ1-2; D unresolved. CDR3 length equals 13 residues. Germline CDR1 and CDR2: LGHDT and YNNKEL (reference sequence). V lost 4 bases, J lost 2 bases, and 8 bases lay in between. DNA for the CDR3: TGTGCCAGCAGCCGACGAGGGAACTATGGCTACACCTTC. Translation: CASSRRGNYGYTF.

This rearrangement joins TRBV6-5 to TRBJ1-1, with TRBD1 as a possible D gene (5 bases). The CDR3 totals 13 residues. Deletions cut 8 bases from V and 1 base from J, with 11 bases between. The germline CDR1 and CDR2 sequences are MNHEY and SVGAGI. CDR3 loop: CASRDRENTEAFF. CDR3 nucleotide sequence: TGTGCCAGCCGCGACAGAGAGAACACTGAAGCTTTCTTT.

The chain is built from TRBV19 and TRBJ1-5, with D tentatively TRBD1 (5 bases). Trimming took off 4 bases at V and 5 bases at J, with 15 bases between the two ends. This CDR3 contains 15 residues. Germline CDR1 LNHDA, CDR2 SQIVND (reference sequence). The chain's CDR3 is CASSSVGAGDQPQHF. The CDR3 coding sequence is TGTGCCAGTAGTAGTGTAGGGGCTGGGGATCAGCCCCAGCATTTT.

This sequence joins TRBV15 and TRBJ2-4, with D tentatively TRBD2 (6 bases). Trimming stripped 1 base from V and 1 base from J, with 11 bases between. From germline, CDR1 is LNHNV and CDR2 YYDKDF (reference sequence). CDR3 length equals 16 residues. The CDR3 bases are TGTGCCACCAGCAGAGGGGGGGTCGCGGCCAAAAACATTCAGTACTTC. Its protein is CATSRGGVAAKNIQYF.

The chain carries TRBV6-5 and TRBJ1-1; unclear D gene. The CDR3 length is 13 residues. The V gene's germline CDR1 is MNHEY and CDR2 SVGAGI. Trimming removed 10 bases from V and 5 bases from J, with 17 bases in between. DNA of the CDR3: TGTGCCACCCATAGAGAGGGAGGGACTGAAGCTTTCTTT. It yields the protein CATHREGGTEAFF.

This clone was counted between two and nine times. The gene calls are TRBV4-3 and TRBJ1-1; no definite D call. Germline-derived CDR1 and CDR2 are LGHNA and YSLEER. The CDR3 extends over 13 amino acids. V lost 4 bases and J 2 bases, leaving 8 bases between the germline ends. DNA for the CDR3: TGCGCCAGCAGCCTCGGGTCAAACACTGAAGCTTTCTTT. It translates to CASSLGSNTEAFF.

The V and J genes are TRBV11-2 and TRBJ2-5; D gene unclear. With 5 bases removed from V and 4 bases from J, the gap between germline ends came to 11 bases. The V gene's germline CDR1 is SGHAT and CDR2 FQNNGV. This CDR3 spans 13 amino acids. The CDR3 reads CASSPLARETQYF. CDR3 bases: TGTGCCAGCAGCCCACTCGCAAGAGAGACCCAGTACTTC.

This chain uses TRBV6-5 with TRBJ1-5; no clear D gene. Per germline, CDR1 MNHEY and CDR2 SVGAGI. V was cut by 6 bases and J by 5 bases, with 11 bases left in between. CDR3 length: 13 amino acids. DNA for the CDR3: TGTGCCAGCAGAGTAACAGCTGATCAGCCCCAGCATTTT. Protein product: CASRVTADQPQHF.